One sample yielded the 32 T cell receptor beta chains listed below, sequenced in a study of blood T cells in healthy people across ages. For the second PCR, which ran for 7 to 11 cycles, a sample-barcoded 5' primer and a J-beta primer mix were used. TCRdb re-called the 5' RACE reads with MiXCR, one entry per CDR3 protein. Of 350,000 to 450,000 distinct CDR3 sequences detected, approximately 52% appear once; the ten largest clones hold approximately 51%. The material sequenced was blood. These receptor sequences come from a man aged 55 to 70 in good health.

This clonotype came up a few times. This rearrangement joins TRBV6-5 to TRBJ2-3; the D gene could be TRBD1 or TRBD2 (5 bases each). The CDR3 extends over 14 amino acids. V gave up 5 bases and J gave up 0 bases, with 9 bases separating them. CDR1 is MNHEY, CDR2 SVGAGI, per germline. As DNA, the CDR3 is TGTGCCAGCAGTGACAGCGGTAGCACAGATACGCAGTATTTT. Protein product: CASSDSGSTDTQYF.

The chain combines TRBV20-1 with TRBJ2-3, with 8 bases that match TRBD2. Germline CDR1 DFQATT, CDR2 SNEGSKA (reference sequence). V shed 1 base and J 0 bases; nucleotides not matched to a gene: 6. This CDR3 is built from 16 residues. The CDR3 DNA follows: TGCAGTGCTAGAGCCGGCGGGGGGACTAGCACAGATACGCAGTATTTT. Translation gives CSARAGGGTSTDTQYF.

The chain combines TRBV28 with TRBJ2-5, with 8 bases fitting TRBD1. The CDR3 loop spans 13 amino acids. J was trimmed by 6 bases and V by 7 bases; bases with no gene match: 7. Germline V gene lookup returns CDR1 MDHEN and CDR2 SYDVKM. CDR3 DNA sequence: TGTGCCAGCACCAAGGGGGACAGGAAGACCCAGTACTTC. This sequence encodes CASTKGDRKTQYF.

This clonotype has more than one count but fewer than ten. The chain links TRBV5-5 to TRBJ2-1, with 7 bases fitting TRBD2. The ends lost 3 bases at V and 5 bases at J; junction bases unmatched: 14. The germline V gene has CDR1 SGHKS and CDR2 YYEKEE (reference sequence). This CDR3 region has 17 residues. This chain's CDR3 is CASSWPRGDPTHNEQFF. CDR3 nucleotide sequence: TGTGCCAGCAGCTGGCCCCGGGGGGACCCTACTCACAATGAGCAGTTCTTC.

The table lists this clonotype with a few counts. V is TRBV4-3 and J is TRBJ2-1; 10 positions match TRBD2. V trimming: 0 bases; J trimming: 6 bases; junction bases outside the gene matches: 5. The germline V gene encodes CDR1 LGHNA and CDR2 YSLEER. The CDR3 runs to 16 residues. The CDR3 loop reads CASSQDLEREGNEQFF. CDR3 sequence (DNA): TGCGCCAGCAGCCAAGATCTCGAGCGGGAGGGCAATGAGCAGTTCTTC.

The chain uses TRBV9 and TRBJ2-5, with unresolved D. V was trimmed by 3 bases and J by 1 base, leaving 7 bases between them. The CDR3 extends over 13 amino acids. The germline CDR1 and CDR2 sequences are SGDLS and YYNGEE. CDR3 sequence reads: CASSAYPQETQYF. For the CDR3, the DNA is TGTGCCAGCAGCGCCTACCCCCAAGAGACCCAGTACTTC.

The rearrangement links TRBV11-2 to TRBJ2-5; 8 bases map to TRBD1. J lost 4 bases, V lost 5 bases, and 9 bases had no gene match. The CDR3 length is 15 residues. CDR1 SGHAT and CDR2 FQNNGV come from the germline V gene. The CDR3 spells CASSAHTGGRETQYF. DNA for the CDR3: TGTGCCAGCAGCGCCCACACAGGGGGTCGAGAGACCCAGTACTTC.

This clonotype was observed at least ten times. The J gene is TRBJ1-2, the V gene TRBV24-1; D uncertain. V lost 9 bases and J 5 bases, leaving 15 bases between the germline ends. CDR1 is KGHDR and CDR2 is SFDVKD in the germline V gene. The length of the CDR3 is 13 residues. CDR3 sequence (DNA): TGTGCCACCCGGCGGGGAGTTGGGTATGGCTACACCTTC. This translates into CATRRGVGYGYTF.

This clonotype occurred once. The chain recombines TRBV12-5 with TRBJ2-6; TRBD1 matches 11 bases. V lost 0 bases, J lost 2 bases, and 6 bases stayed unmatched. The CDR3 runs to 19 residues. Germline V gene sequence: CDR1 LGHNT, CDR2 FRNRAP. For the CDR3, the DNA is TGTGCTAGTGGTTTGGTCTCGAGGACAGGGGGCGCTGGGGCCAACGTCCTGACTTTC. It translates to CASGLVSRTGGAGANVLTF.

The CDR3 coding sequence is TGTGCCAGCGGTCTAGCGGGGGGGAACTCCTACAATGAGCAGTTCTTC. It is translated as CASGLAGGNSYNEQFF. J is TRBJ2-1 and V is TRBV3-1, with 12 bases aligning to TRBD2. The V gene end was trimmed by 8 bases and the J gene end by 0 bases; junction bases not matched to a gene: 5. CDR1 and CDR2 (germline): LGHDT, YNNKEL (reference sequence). The CDR3 is 16 amino acids.

This clonotype has only a few counts. J is TRBJ2-7 and V is TRBV5-1; 7 nucleotides agree with TRBD1. CDR1 and CDR2 from the germline V gene are SGHRS and YFSETQ. The J segment lost 1 base and the V segment lost 6 bases, leaving 7 bases of the junction unmatched. The CDR3 sequence is 14 residues long. CDR3 amino acids: CASTTGTVSYEQYF. CDR3 sequence (DNA): TGCGCCAGCACCACCGGGACAGTTTCCTACGAGCAGTACTTC.

The gene calls are TRBV6-2 or TRBV6-3 and TRBJ2-5, with 14 bases matching TRBD2. Per the germline V gene, CDR1 is MNHEY and CDR2 is SVGEGT. The CDR3 spans 17 residues. With V trimmed by 8 bases and J by 0 bases, 8 bases remained unmatched. CDR3 protein: CASRGLAGARYQETQYF. The CDR3 nucleotides read TGTGCCAGCCGGGGACTAGCGGGGGCCCGATACCAAGAGACCCAGTACTTC.

V gene TRBV7-9 combines with J gene TRBJ2-7; D call uncertain. The ends were cut back, 5 bases at V and 2 bases at J, with 7 bases in the middle. Per germline, CDR1 SEHNR and CDR2 FQNEAQ (reference sequence). This CDR3 has 12 residues. The CDR3 nucleotides are TGTGCCAGCAGCGTAGAAACCTACGAGCAGTACTTC. This translates into CASSVETYEQYF.

This rearrangement joins TRBV2 to TRBJ2-3; 9 nucleotides align to TRBD1. The CDR3 has 15 amino acids. Germline loops: CDR1 SNHLY, CDR2 FYNNEI. The trim removed 6 bases at V and 3 bases at J, leaving 7 bases unmatched. This chain's CDR3 is CASSRDRVKTDTQYF. CDR3 in DNA: TGTGCCAGCAGCCGGGACAGGGTTAAGACAGATACGCAGTATTTT.

The chain combines TRBV29-1 with TRBJ1-2; 7 nucleotides align to TRBD1. The V segment lost 4 bases and the J segment 4 bases; nucleotides outside the gene matches: 3. The CDR3 has 12 amino acids. The germline V gene has CDR1 SQVTM and CDR2 ANQGSEA. CDR3 protein: CSVVDRAYGYTF. CDR3 in DNA: TGCAGCGTTGTTGACAGGGCCTATGGCTACACCTTC.

The chain carries TRBV28 and TRBJ2-3; D could derive from TRBD1 or TRBD2 (5 bases each). The V end was cut by 7 bases, the J end by 1 base, with 12 bases between. The CDR3 extends over 14 amino acids. Germline V gene sequence: CDR1 MDHEN, CDR2 SYDVKM. As DNA, the CDR3 is TGTGCCAGCATGGGGACCGGGCGCACAGATACGCAGTATTTT. Its protein is CASMGTGRTDTQYF.

The rearrangement joins TRBV28 to TRBJ1-6, with a weak D call TRBD1 (5 bases). V shed 3 bases and J shed 7 bases, with 10 bases lying between them. CDR1 and CDR2 from the germline V gene are MDHEN and SYDVKM. This CDR3 has 14 residues. The CDR3 nucleotides read TGTGCCAGCAGTTTCGGAGGGGAAAATTCACCCCTCCACTTT. This codes for CASSFGGENSPLHF.

This clonotype was seen only a few times. The CDR3: CSARVGRVYEQYF. The CDR3 bases are TGCAGTGCTAGGGTCGGCAGGGTCTACGAGCAGTACTTC. The V gene is TRBV20-1, the J gene TRBJ2-4; perhaps TRBD1 as D (5 bases). The J call may be mistaken, given a closer DNA end match to TRBJ2-7. There are 13 residues in the CDR3. CDR1 is DFQATT, CDR2 SNEGSKA, per germline (reference sequence).

This chain joins TRBV10-3 and TRBJ1-2; D is unclear. This CDR3 has 16 residues. Trimming stripped 3 bases from V and 0 bases from J, with 14 bases between. Per the germline V gene, CDR1 is ENHRY and CDR2 is SYGVKD. The CDR3 DNA reads TGTGCCATCAGTGACCCACGGGAGAGAGCTAACTATGGCTACACCTTC. Translated, it gives CAISDPRERANYGYTF.

For this clonotype: A read error may produce the germline difference seen at one junction end. J is TRBJ2-6 and V is TRBV19; D is unclear. CDR1 is LNHDA and CDR2 is SQIVND in the germline V gene (reference sequence). CDR3 size: 17 residues. CDR3 sequence (DNA): TGTGCTAGTAGTATAGAGAACACTTACTCTGGGGCCAACGTCCTGACTTTC. This gives the protein CASSIENTYSGANVLTF.

Points on this clonotype: A read error is possible here, since a much larger clone lies one base away. The chain couples TRBV20-1 to TRBJ2-7, with 11 bases aligning to TRBD2. Germline trimming cut 1 base from V and 7 bases from J; bases unmatched to any gene: 9. Germline V gene sequence: CDR1 DFQATT, CDR2 SNEGSKA (reference sequence). The CDR3 is 15 amino acids. CDR3 loop: CSARGNSGGAWEQYF. CDR3 sequence (DNA): TGCAGTGCTAGAGGAAATAGCGGGGGGGCTTGGGAGCAGTACTTC.

Concerning this clonotype itself: One end of the junction fails to match germline, which may point to a read error. This chain connects TRBV10-3 to TRBJ2-3; no clear D gene. CDR1 is ENHRY and CDR2 is SYGVKD in the germline V gene. The CDR3 spans 12 residues. This CDR3 reads CTISISTDTQYF. The CDR3 DNA reads TGTACCATCAGCATAAGCACAGATACGCAGTATTTT.

In regard to this clonotype: At one boundary the junction diverges from the germline segment, which might be a read error. The V and J genes are TRBV18 and TRBJ2-1, with TRBD2 identical over 8 bases. The CDR3 has 16 amino acids. Germline V CDR1 and CDR2: KGHSH, LQKENI. CDR3 loop: CASSPGGKRENNGQFF. CDR3 in DNA: TGTGCCAGCTCACCTGGAGGGAAGCGGGAGAACAATGGGCAGTTCTTC.

A remark on this clonotype: At one boundary the junction diverges from the germline segment, which might be a read error. This rearrangement joins TRBV12-3 or TRBV12-4 to TRBJ2-7; D unclear. This CDR3 is built from 12 residues. The CDR3 region has the DNA TGTGCCAGCAGCCTCGACATCTACGAGCGGTACTTC. Translation gives CASSLDIYERYF.

This clonotype has only a few counts. This may be a read error: a much more frequent sequence differs by one nucleotide. The chain combines TRBV7-8 with TRBJ2-5; D gene ambiguous. The germline V gene has CDR1 SGHVS and CDR2 FQNEAQ. Between the trimmed V and J ends, which lost 5 bases and 11 bases, there was a span of 21 bases. This CDR3 has 14 amino acids. The CDR3 protein is CASSHRRVGNEQYF. As DNA, the CDR3 is TGTGCCAGCAGCCACCGCCGTGTCGGCAATGAGCAGTACTTC.

This clonotype has only a few counts. The genes are TRBV28 and TRBJ2-7; perhaps TRBD2 as D (6 bases). V dropped 6 bases and J dropped 2 bases, with 14 bases sitting between them. The V gene's germline CDR1 is MDHEN and CDR2 SYDVKM. The CDR3 has 14 amino acids. CDR3 nucleotide sequence: TGTGCCAGCAGCTCGGGAGCCAGCCCCTACGAGCAGTACTTC. Translating gives CASSSGASPYEQYF.

This clonotype came up once. V usage is TRBV12-3 or TRBV12-4 and J usage is TRBJ2-7, with a possible D match to TRBD2 (7 bases). The last part of the DNA fits TRBJ2-5 better; the J call may be wrong. The CDR3 consists of 15 residues. CDR3 sequence: CASSTEGGQWETQYF. For the CDR3, the DNA is TGTGCCAGCAGTACAGAGGGGGGGCAGTGGGAGACCCAGTACTTC.

This chain uses TRBV11-2 with TRBJ2-5; either TRBD1 or TRBD2 may fit D (5 bases each). V lost 5 bases to trimming and J lost 4 bases, with 11 bases between them. The CDR3 has 13 amino acids. Germline V gene data show CDR1 as SGHAT and CDR2 as FQNNGV. CDR3 amino acids: CASSPGTLETQYF. The CDR3 nucleotides are TGTGCCAGCAGCCCAGGGACGCTAGAGACCCAGTACTTC.

The chain employs TRBV6-2 or TRBV6-3 and TRBJ1-2; possibly TRBD1 for D (5 bases). The CDR3 covers 12 residues. CDR1 is MNHEY, CDR2 SVGEGT, per germline. Deletions cut 6 bases from V and 4 bases from J, with 9 bases between. CDR3 nucleotides: TGTGCCAGCAGACCCGGGACCTATGGCTACACCTTC. It codes for CASRPGTYGYTF.

CDR3 nucleotide sequence: TGTGCCATCAGTGAGGATAGTCCTTCGGAGCAGTTCTTC. It translates to CAISEDSPSEQFF. The gene calls are TRBV10-3 and TRBJ2-1; D is unclear. V was pared by 2 bases and J by 10 bases, with 12 bases between. Germline V lookup: CDR1 ENHRY, CDR2 SYGVKD. This CDR3 is 13 amino acids long.

This clonotype was recorded at least ten times. The gene calls are TRBV7-2 and TRBJ2-1, with D tentatively TRBD2 (7 bases). The CDR3 contains 15 residues. The V gene lost 0 bases and the J gene lost 4 bases, with 10 bases spanning the gap. Germline CDR1 is SGHTA and CDR2 is FQGNSA. In DNA, the CDR3 is TGTGCCAGCAGCTTAGCGAGGGGGGGGTACAATGAGCAGTTCTTC. This codes for CASSLARGGYNEQFF.

This clonotype occurred many times. The chain uses TRBV12-3 or TRBV12-4 and TRBJ1-2; D is unclear. V was shortened by 5 bases and J by 7 bases, with 14 bases between the two germline ends. The CDR3 loop spans 13 amino acids. The CDR3 bases are TGTGCCAGCAGTGTAATCCTAGGGTCTGGCTACACCTTC. It encodes CASSVILGSGYTF.